In its sample, the clone carrying this T cell receptor (beta chain) was seen once. The sample comes from a study of brain metastases from non-small cell lung cancer. This CDR3 is built from 15 residues. Germline CDR1 and CDR2: LGHNA and YSLEER. V lost 0 bases and J 0 bases, leaving 9 bases between the germline ends. Clones were read by immunoSEQ multiplex PCR, and TCRdb kept only the in-frame ones, dropping some. The table records about 1,300 clones, roughly 82% of them present only once. The sample was tumor-adjacent normal tissue. The rearrangement joins TRBV4-3 to TRBJ2-7, with a weak D call TRBD2 (5 bases). This receptor was taken from a donor aged 40 or older with non-small cell lung cancer. The CDR3 DNA follows: TGCGCCAGCAGCCAAGAGAACGGGAACTCCTACGAGCAGTACTTC. Its protein product is CASSQENGNSYEQYF.